A single sample gave rise to the 19 T cell receptor beta chains below, sequenced in a study of cytomegalovirus exposure and HLA in healthy donors. In the PCR, 60 Vbeta and 13 Jbeta primers were used. Method: immunoSEQ multiplex PCR; TCRdb's copy keeps in-frame clones and lacks some. The sample comprises approximately 170,000 clones, about 85% of which are singletons, and 1% rests with the top ten. Source material: PBMCs. Every receptor here comes from a boy younger than 10 in good health and CMV-seronegative.

V usage is TRBV6-5 and J usage is TRBJ2-7; D unclear. This CDR3 has 13 amino acids. Per germline, CDR1 MNHEY and CDR2 SVGAGI. Trimming took off 0 bases at V and 6 bases at J, with 9 bases between the two ends. The CDR3 protein is CASSYSYLGEQYV. The CDR3, as DNA: TGTGCCAGCAGTTACTCGTACTTGGGCGAGCAGTACGTC.

V and J are TRBV7-3 and TRBJ1-1, with 9 bases matching TRBD1. Per germline, CDR1 SGHTA and CDR2 FQGTGA. This CDR3 comprises 18 residues. V shed 1 base, J shed 1 base, and the junction held 10 bases outside the gene matches. CDR3 DNA: TGTGCCAGCAGCTTAAGGGGTTTGGGACAGGGCCCGAACACTGAAGCTTTCTTT. Its protein is CASSLRGLGQGPNTEAFF.

The chain uses TRBV10-1 and TRBJ2-1; 11 bases align to TRBD2. Germline CDR1 WNHNN, CDR2 SYGVQD (reference sequence). Trimming cost V 2 bases and J 4 bases; bases outside gene matches: 4. The CDR3 runs to 16 residues. The CDR3 loop reads CASSETSGSEYNEQFF. The CDR3 DNA is TGCGCCAGCAGTGAGACTAGCGGGAGTGAATACAATGAGCAGTTCTTC.

The chain employs TRBV29-1 and TRBJ1-1; D is perhaps TRBD1 (6 bases). The V end was cut by 7 bases, the J end by 0 bases, with 15 bases between. Germline V gene lookup returns CDR1 SQVTM and CDR2 ANQGSEA. The CDR3 runs to 14 residues. The CDR3 is CSAAGAAMNTEAFF. The CDR3 nucleotides read TGCAGCGCCGCAGGGGCTGCCATGAACACTGAAGCTTTCTTT.

The genes are TRBV6-1 and TRBJ2-7; 9 bases line up with TRBD1. This CDR3 has 14 residues. V shed 7 bases, J shed 4 bases, and the junction held 8 bases outside the gene matches. CDR1 and CDR2 (germline): MNHNS, SASEGT. CDR3 DNA: TGTGCCAGCAAGCGGGACAGGGCGGTGTACGAGCAGTACTTC. Its protein product is CASKRDRAVYEQYF.

For the CDR3, the DNA is TGTGCCAGCAGCGTAGAGACTAGCGTCGATACGCAGTATTTT. Translated: CASSVETSVDTQYF. The genes are TRBV9 and TRBJ2-3, with TRBD2 matching 8 bases. The CDR3 is 14 residues long. CDR1 is SGDLS and CDR2 is YYNGEE in the germline V gene. V dropped 0 bases and J dropped 6; count of bases not matched to a gene: 3.

The chain couples TRBV6-6 to TRBJ2-7; D might be TRBD1 (6 bases). CDR1 and CDR2 (germline): MNHNY, SVGAGI (reference sequence). The CDR3 runs to 14 residues. V lost 4 bases and J 2 bases, leaving 12 bases between the germline ends. CDR3 coding DNA: TGTGCCAGCAGTTCACCGTGGACAGCCTACGAGCAGTACTTC. Protein sequence: CASSSPWTAYEQYF.

The chain uses TRBV27 and TRBJ2-5; 7 bases fit TRBD2. This CDR3 is built from 13 residues. V was clipped by 4 bases and J by 5 bases; unmatched bases: 4. CDR1 is MNHEY, CDR2 SMNVEV, per germline (reference sequence). The chain's CDR3 is CASSYGGGETQYF. The CDR3 bases are TGTGCCAGCAGTTATGGGGGAGGGGAGACCCAGTACTTC.

This clone has only one observation. The chain carries TRBV19 and TRBJ2-2; 8 bases are shared with TRBD2. Germline V CDR1 and CDR2: LNHDA, SQIVND (reference sequence). CDR3 size: 14 residues. V lost 5 bases to trimming and J lost 6 bases; unmatched junction nucleotides: 5. CDR3 DNA sequence: TGTGCCAGTAGTCCCGGGACTAGTGCCGGGGAGCTGTTTTTT. Translated: CASSPGTSAGELFF.

The rearrangement uses TRBV2 and TRBJ1-3, with 7 bases aligning to TRBD1. Germline V gene lookup returns CDR1 SNHLY and CDR2 FYNNEI. J lost 4 bases, V lost 7 bases, and 4 bases had no gene match. CDR3 size: 13 residues. CDR3 in amino acids: CASTLGQGNTIYF. In DNA form, the CDR3 reads TGTGCCAGCACCCTGGGACAGGGAAACACCATATATTTT. Drawing the rest from reference TRBV2 and TRBJ1-3, the complete variable domain is EPEVTQTPSHQVTQMGQEVILRCVPISNHLYFYWYRQILGQKVEFLVSFYNNEISEKSEIFDDQFSVERPDGSNFTLKIRSTKLEDSAMYFCASTLGQGNTIYFGEGSWLTVV.

V and J are TRBV28 and TRBJ2-3, with 8 positions matching TRBD2. CDR3 length equals 16 residues. Germline-derived CDR1 and CDR2 are MDHEN and SYDVKM. J lost 4 bases, V lost 1 base, and 7 bases had no gene match. The DNA of the CDR3 is TGTGCCAGCAGTTTATTGGGACTAGACGGGGCAGATACGCAGTATTTT. Translation gives CASSLLGLDGADTQYF.

This clone was seen more than once but under ten times. The rearrangement links TRBV29-1 to TRBJ1-2; the D gene is possibly TRBD1 (5 bases). The CDR3 is made up of 14 amino acids. V dropped 7 bases and J dropped 8 bases, with 23 bases sitting between them. Germline lookup yields CDR1 SQVTM and CDR2 ANQGSEA. The CDR3 sequence: CSAVRAIGARGYTF. The CDR3 coding sequence is TGCAGCGCTGTTAGGGCTATAGGGGCTCGGGGCTACACCTTC. The complete variable domain, with remaining parts taken from reference TRBV29-1 and TRBJ1-2, reads SAVISQKPSRDICQRGTSLTIQCQVDSQVTMMFWYRQQPGQSLTLIATANQGSEATYESGFVIDKFPISRPNLTFSTLTVSNMSPEDSSIYLCSAVRAIGARGYTFGSGTRLTVV.

The chain employs TRBV28 and TRBJ1-2, with 9 positions matching TRBD1. Germline V gene sequence: CDR1 MDHEN, CDR2 SYDVKM. The length of the CDR3 is 14 residues. Trimming took 2 bases from V and 7 from J; bases not matched to a gene: 5. The CDR3 sequence: CASSLTGGLLGYTF. CDR3 nucleotide sequence: TGTGCCAGCAGTTTAACAGGGGGCTTGCTTGGCTACACCTTC.

The rearrangement links TRBV5-1 to TRBJ2-1; possibly TRBD1 for D (6 bases). The V end was cut by 0 bases, the J end by 0 bases, with 10 bases between. Per the germline V gene, CDR1 is SGHRS and CDR2 is YFSETQ. The CDR3 length is 16 residues. This chain's CDR3 is CASSLVRDISYNEQFF. CDR3 DNA: TGCGCCAGCAGCTTGGTTCGGGACATCTCCTACAATGAGCAGTTCTTC. Drawing the rest from reference TRBV5-1 and TRBJ2-1, the complete variable domain is KAGVTQTPRYLIKTRGQQVTLSCSPISGHRSVSWYQQTPGQGLQFLFEYFSETQRNKGNFPGRFSGRQFSNSRSEMNVSTLELGDSALYLCASSLVRDISYNEQFFGPGTRLTVL.

With respect to this clone: Other DNA sequences in this sample translate to the same CDR3. This chain connects TRBV5-1 to TRBJ2-7; TRBD2 agrees at 8 bases. This CDR3 spans 15 amino acids. V lost 0 bases, J lost 2 bases, and 4 bases stayed unmatched. Germline V gene sequence: CDR1 SGHRS, CDR2 YFSETQ. CDR3 residues: CASSLAGGLAYEQYF. CDR3 nucleotides: TGCGCCAGCAGCTTGGCGGGGGGACTAGCCTACGAGCAGTACTTC.

The chain joins TRBV5-1 to TRBJ1-2, with a weak D call TRBD1 (6 bases). The length of the CDR3 is 14 residues. The germline V gene encodes CDR1 SGHRS and CDR2 YFSETQ. Trimming pared 4 bases from V and 3 bases from J, leaving 13 bases between. CDR3 loop: CASSPRTDYYGYTF. The CDR3 DNA reads TGCGCCAGCAGCCCTCGGACAGACTACTATGGCTACACCTTC.

The chain employs TRBV19 and TRBJ1-6, with 10 bases identical to TRBD1. Germline V gene lookup returns CDR1 LNHDA and CDR2 SQIVND (reference sequence). The trim removed 7 bases at V and 8 bases at J, leaving 2 bases unmatched. CDR3 length equals 13 residues. CDR3 nucleotides: TGTGCCAGTACCGGGACAGGGGATTCACCCCTCCACTTT. Its translation: CASTGTGDSPLHF.

A note on this clone: The junction departs from the called germline gene at one end, perhaps through a read error. The gene calls are TRBV7-9 and TRBJ1-1; D unclear. The germline V gene encodes CDR1 SEHNR and CDR2 FQNEAQ (reference sequence). The CDR3 runs to 10 residues. The CDR3 loop reads CSSTDTEAFF. CDR3 sequence (DNA): TGTTCCAGCACAGACACTGAAGCTTTCTTT.

The rearrangement joins TRBV14 to TRBJ2-7; 8 bases are shared with TRBD1. The CDR3 runs to 20 residues. Germline V gene data show CDR1 as SGHDN and CDR2 as FVKESK. After removal of 0 bases from V and 0 bases from J, the junction contained 16 bases not matched to a gene. CDR3 sequence: CASSQDGKDRVFTSSYEQYV. The CDR3, as DNA: TGTGCCAGCAGCCAAGATGGGAAGGACAGGGTTTTCACCAGCTCCTACGAGCAGTACGTC.